These T cell receptor beta chains were read from a single sample in a study of blood T cells in healthy people across ages. TCRdb ran MiXCR on the 5' RACE reads and lists one entry per CDR3 protein. The sample includes 850,000 to 1,300,000 distinct CDR3 sequences, more than 35% of them seen just once. Specimen: blood. These TCRs come from an older woman in good health. Both conserved end residues are part of each CDR3. D genes are given only for firm matches. Expanded clones are given a class, and other clones once, few, many or no size at all.

j_call: TRBJ2-7; d_call: TRBD1; clone_size: NA; v_call: TRBV20-1; cdr3_nt: TGCAGTGCTGGAAATATCAGGGGGCAACACGAGCAGTACTTC; cdr3_aa: CSAGNIRGQHEQYF
j_call: TRBJ2-1; d_call: NA; clone_size: NA; v_call: TRBV11-2; cdr3_nt: TGTGCCAGCACCTCCCGGCCAGGGGGGAAAACCTACAATGAGCAGTTCTTC; cdr3_aa: CASTSRPGGKTYNEQFF
j_call: TRBJ2-7; d_call: TRBD2; clone_size: NA; v_call: TRBV10-3; cdr3_nt: TGTGCCATCAGGGGACTAGCCGGGTTTGACGAGCAGTACTTC; cdr3_aa: CAIRGLAGFDEQYF
j_call: TRBJ2-3; d_call: TRBD2; clone_size: NA; v_call: TRBV7-3; cdr3_nt: TGTGCCAGCAGCTTAAGGGGGGGTGGAGGGACAGATACGCAGTATTTT; cdr3_aa: CASSLRGGGGTDTQYF
j_call: TRBJ2-5; d_call: TRBD2; clone_size: NA; v_call: TRBV4-1; cdr3_nt: TGCGCCAGCCAACTAGCGGGAGGAGGGAATGAGCAGTACTTC; cdr3_aa: CASQLAGGGNEQYF
j_call: TRBJ2-3; d_call: TRBD2; clone_size: NA; v_call: TRBV12-3/TRBV12-4; cdr3_nt: TGTGCCAGCAGTCGCCTGCCGGGACTAGGGGCAGATATGCAGTATTTT; cdr3_aa: CASSRLPGLGADMQYF
j_call: TRBJ2-1; d_call: NA; clone_size: NA; v_call: TRBV5-1; cdr3_nt: TGCGCCAGCAGCTCCCAGAGCAGTGAGCAGTTCTTC; cdr3_aa: CASSSQSSEQFF
j_call: TRBJ2-1; d_call: TRBD2; clone_size: few; v_call: TRBV20-1; cdr3_nt: TGCAGTGCGCACACTAGCGGGAGCGGAAATGAGCAGTTCTTC; cdr3_aa: CSAHTSGSGNEQFF
j_call: TRBJ2-7; d_call: TRBD2; clone_size: NA; v_call: TRBV20-1; cdr3_nt: TGCAGTGCTAGAGCTCGCGGGAGGGCCTTCAATGAGCAGTACTTC; cdr3_aa: CSARARGRAFNEQYF
j_call: TRBJ1-2; d_call: NA; clone_size: NA; v_call: TRBV2; cdr3_nt: TGTGTCAGCAATGTAGGACAGAGGAGTTATGGCTACACCTTC; cdr3_aa: CVSNVGQRSYGYTF
j_call: TRBJ2-7; d_call: NA; clone_size: NA; v_call: TRBV15; cdr3_nt: TGTGCCACCAGCAGTGTACAGTACAATGAGCAGTACTTC; cdr3_aa: CATSSVQYNEQYF
j_call: TRBJ1-1; d_call: TRBD1; clone_size: NA; v_call: TRBV28; cdr3_nt: TGTGCCAGCAGTCTCCCGGGACAGGGGGCTTGGATGGCTTTCTTT; cdr3_aa: CASSLPGQGAWMAFF
j_call: TRBJ2-1; d_call: NA; clone_size: NA; v_call: TRBV4-1; cdr3_nt: TGCGCCAGCAGCCAAGAAGAGAGTGGTCTAGCGCGGGATGAGCAGTTCTTC; cdr3_aa: CASSQEESGLARDEQFF
j_call: TRBJ2-1; d_call: NA; clone_size: NA; v_call: TRBV9; cdr3_nt: TGTGCCAGCAGCGTAGTAGATGGCGGGGCCCCCTACAATGAGCAGTTCTTC; cdr3_aa: CASSVVDGGAPYNEQFF
j_call: TRBJ1-1; d_call: TRBD1; clone_size: NA; v_call: TRBV18; cdr3_nt: TGTGCCAGCTCACCTGGACAGGCCACTGAAGCTTTCTTT; cdr3_aa: CASSPGQATEAFF
j_call: TRBJ1-5; d_call: TRBD1; clone_size: NA; v_call: TRBV20-1; cdr3_nt: TGCAGTGCTAGAGTAGGACAGGAGATTTGGCCCCAGCATTTT; cdr3_aa: CSARVGQEIWPQHF
j_call: TRBJ2-3; d_call: NA; clone_size: NA; v_call: TRBV29-1; cdr3_nt: TGCAGCGTTGAGGCAGGGAGCACAGATACGCAGTATTTT; cdr3_aa: CSVEAGSTDTQYF
j_call: TRBJ2-2; d_call: TRBD2; clone_size: NA; v_call: TRBV20-1; cdr3_nt: TGCAGTGCTCTTCGGACTAGCGGGAGAATAGATGACACCGGGGAGCTGTTTTTT; cdr3_aa: CSALRTSGRIDDTGELFF
j_call: TRBJ2-3; d_call: TRBD1; clone_size: NA; v_call: TRBV27; cdr3_nt: TGTGCCACCCGACGCAGGACAGGGGGTACAGATACGCAGTATTTT; cdr3_aa: CATRRRTGGTDTQYF
j_call: TRBJ1-1; d_call: NA; clone_size: NA; v_call: TRBV3-1; cdr3_nt: TGTGCCAGCAGCCCCCGAGCGGGTGGAACTGAAGCTTTCTTT; cdr3_aa: CASSPRAGGTEAFF
j_call: TRBJ2-3; d_call: TRBD2; clone_size: few; v_call: TRBV29-1; cdr3_nt: TGCAGCGAACCGGGACTAGCGGGACGAGATACGCAGTATTTT; cdr3_aa: CSEPGLAGRDTQYF
j_call: TRBJ2-5; d_call: NA; clone_size: NA; v_call: TRBV6-1; cdr3_nt: TGTGCCAGCAGTGAAGGGCCCGGGGAGACCCAGTACTTC; cdr3_aa: CASSEGPGETQYF
j_call: TRBJ1-5; d_call: TRBD1; clone_size: NA; v_call: TRBV30; cdr3_nt: TGTGCCTGTGAAACAGGGGCCAATCAGCCCCAGCATTTT; cdr3_aa: CACETGANQPQHF
j_call: TRBJ2-5; d_call: TRBD1; clone_size: NA; v_call: TRBV27; cdr3_nt: TGTGCCAGCAGTCCCTGGGACAGGGTTGAGACCCAGTACTTC; cdr3_aa: CASSPWDRVETQYF
j_call: TRBJ1-1; d_call: NA; clone_size: NA; v_call: TRBV19; cdr3_nt: TGTGCCAGTAGATGGGGGAATGAGGCCACTGAAGCTTTCTTT; cdr3_aa: CASRWGNEATEAFF
j_call: TRBJ2-5; d_call: TRBD1; clone_size: NA; v_call: TRBV5-1; cdr3_nt: TGCGCCAGCAGCGTGGACAGGGGCAAGACCCAGTACTTC; cdr3_aa: CASSVDRGKTQYF
j_call: TRBJ1-1; d_call: NA; clone_size: NA; v_call: TRBV10-3; cdr3_nt: TGTGCCATCACGAGTGCTAGAGACAGGGAAGCTTTCTTT; cdr3_aa: CAITSARDREAFF
j_call: TRBJ2-5; d_call: NA; clone_size: few; v_call: TRBV20-1; cdr3_nt: TGCAGTGCTAGTCTAGGCGGGCTGAGCCAAGAGACCCAGTACTTC; cdr3_aa: CSASLGGLSQETQYF
j_call: TRBJ1-2; d_call: NA; clone_size: NA; v_call: TRBV5-1; cdr3_nt: TGCGCCAGCAGCTTGACAGGAATTGGCTATGGCTACACCTTC; cdr3_aa: CASSLTGIGYGYTF
j_call: TRBJ2-1; d_call: TRBD1; clone_size: NA; v_call: TRBV13; cdr3_nt: TGTGCCAGCAGAGACAGGGGGGTCAATGAGCAGTTCTTC; cdr3_aa: CASRDRGVNEQFF
j_call: TRBJ2-1; d_call: NA; clone_size: NA; v_call: TRBV6-5; cdr3_nt: TGTGCCAGCAGGCGGGCATCCTACAATGAGCAGTTCTTC; cdr3_aa: CASRRASYNEQFF
j_call: TRBJ2-1; d_call: NA; clone_size: few; v_call: TRBV28; cdr3_nt: TGTGCCAGCAGTGCCCCGGCAGGGGTCTTTCCGAATGAGCAGTTCTTC; cdr3_aa: CASSAPAGVFPNEQFF
j_call: TRBJ2-7; d_call: TRBD2; clone_size: NA; v_call: TRBV6-4; cdr3_nt: TGTGCCAGCAGTGACCGAAATAGACTAGCGGTACACAATGAGCAGTACTTC; cdr3_aa: CASSDRNRLAVHNEQYF
j_call: TRBJ2-3; d_call: TRBD2; clone_size: NA; v_call: TRBV20-1; cdr3_nt: TGCAGTGCTAGCCCCCTAGGGACTAGCGGGAAGGTAGATACGCAGTATTTT; cdr3_aa: CSASPLGTSGKVDTQYF
j_call: TRBJ2-1; d_call: TRBD2; clone_size: NA; v_call: TRBV29-1; cdr3_nt: TGCAGCGTTGGGACTAGAGGCAATGAGCAGTTCTTC; cdr3_aa: CSVGTRGNEQFF